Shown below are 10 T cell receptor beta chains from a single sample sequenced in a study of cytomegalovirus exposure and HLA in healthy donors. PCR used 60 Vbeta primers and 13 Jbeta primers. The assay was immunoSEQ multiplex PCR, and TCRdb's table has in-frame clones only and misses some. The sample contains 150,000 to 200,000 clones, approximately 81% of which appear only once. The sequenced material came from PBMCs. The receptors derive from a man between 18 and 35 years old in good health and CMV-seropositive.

CDR3 residues: CASSFDQGKETQYF. Written as DNA, the CDR3 is TGTGCCAGCAGCTTTGACCAGGGTAAAGAGACCCAGTACTTC. This rearrangement joins TRBV11-2 to TRBJ2-5, with a weak D call TRBD1 (5 bases). The CDR3 has 14 residues. Germline CDR1 SGHAT, CDR2 FQNNGV. The V and J ends lost 3 bases and 3 bases respectively, with 11 bases between them.

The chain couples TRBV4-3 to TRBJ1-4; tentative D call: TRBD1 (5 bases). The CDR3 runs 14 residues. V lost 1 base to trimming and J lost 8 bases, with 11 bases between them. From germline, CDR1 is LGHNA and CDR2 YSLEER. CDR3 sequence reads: CASSQAGISEKLFF. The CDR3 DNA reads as TGCGCCAGCAGCCAAGCAGGGATAAGCGAAAAACTGTTTTTT.

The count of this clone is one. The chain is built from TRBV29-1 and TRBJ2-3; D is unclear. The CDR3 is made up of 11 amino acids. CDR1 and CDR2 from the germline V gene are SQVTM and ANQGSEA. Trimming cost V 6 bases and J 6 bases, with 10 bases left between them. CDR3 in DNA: TGCAGCGTCGCTAGTCCCGATACGCAGTATTTT. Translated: CSVASPDTQYF.

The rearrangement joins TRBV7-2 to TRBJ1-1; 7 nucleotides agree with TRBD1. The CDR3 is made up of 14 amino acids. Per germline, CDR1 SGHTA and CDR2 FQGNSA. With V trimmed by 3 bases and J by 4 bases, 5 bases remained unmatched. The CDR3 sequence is CASSFPQGVTEAFF. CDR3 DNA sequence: TGTGCCAGCAGCTTCCCCCAGGGGGTCACTGAAGCTTTCTTT.

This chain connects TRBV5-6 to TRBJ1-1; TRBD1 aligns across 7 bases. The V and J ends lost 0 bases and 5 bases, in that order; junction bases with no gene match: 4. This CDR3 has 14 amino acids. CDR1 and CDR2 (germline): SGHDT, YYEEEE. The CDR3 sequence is CASSLGGRGTEAFF. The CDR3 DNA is TGTGCCAGCAGCTTGGGAGGCAGGGGGACTGAAGCTTTCTTT.

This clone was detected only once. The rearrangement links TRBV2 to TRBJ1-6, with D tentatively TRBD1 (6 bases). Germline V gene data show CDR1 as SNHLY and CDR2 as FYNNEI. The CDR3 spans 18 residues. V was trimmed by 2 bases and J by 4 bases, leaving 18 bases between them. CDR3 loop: CASSELIDRRYYNSPLHF. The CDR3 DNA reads TGTGCCAGCAGTGAACTTATCGACAGGCGCTATTATAATTCACCCCTCCACTTT. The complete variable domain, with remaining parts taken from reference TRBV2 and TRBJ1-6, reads EPEVTQTPSHQVTQMGQEVILRCVPISNHLYFYWYRQILGQKVEFLVSFYNNEISEKSEIFDDQFSVERPDGSNFTLKIRSTKLEDSAMYFCASSELIDRRYYNSPLHFGNGTRLTVT.

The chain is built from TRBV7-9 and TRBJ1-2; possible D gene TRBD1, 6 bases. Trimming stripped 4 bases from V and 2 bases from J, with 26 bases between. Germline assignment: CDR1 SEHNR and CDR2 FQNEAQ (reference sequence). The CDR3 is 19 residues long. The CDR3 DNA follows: TGTGCCAGCAGCTCGCTACAGGGCCCTATTACTTACTTAAACTATGGCTACACCTTC. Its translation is CASSSLQGPITYLNYGYTF.

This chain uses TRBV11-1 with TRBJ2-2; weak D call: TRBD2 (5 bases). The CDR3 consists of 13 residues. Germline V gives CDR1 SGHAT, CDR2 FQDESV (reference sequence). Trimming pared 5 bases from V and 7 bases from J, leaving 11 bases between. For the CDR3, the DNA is TGTGCCAGCAGCGCCGCCGAGGGCGGGGAGCTGTTTTTT. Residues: CASSAAEGGELFF.

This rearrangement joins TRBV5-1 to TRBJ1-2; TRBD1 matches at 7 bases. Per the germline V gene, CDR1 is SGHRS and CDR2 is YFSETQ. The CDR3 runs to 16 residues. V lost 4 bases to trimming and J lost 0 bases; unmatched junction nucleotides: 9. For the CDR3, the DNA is TGCGCCAGCAGCCCGTTCGGGACAGCAACTAACTATGGCTACACCTTC. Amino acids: CASSPFGTATNYGYTF. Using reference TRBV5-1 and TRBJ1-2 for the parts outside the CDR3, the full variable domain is KAGVTQTPRYLIKTRGQQVTLSCSPISGHRSVSWYQQTPGQGLQFLFEYFSETQRNKGNFPGRFSGRQFSNSRSEMNVSTLELGDSALYLCASSPFGTATNYGYTFGSGTRLTVV.

The CDR3 nucleotides read TGTGCCAGCAGCTTAGCGGGGCCCCCAATGGGCGGGGGCTCCAAGAAGACCCAGTACTTC. Its protein product is CASSLAGPPMGGGSKKTQYF. This sequence joins TRBV7-2 and TRBJ2-5; D is perhaps TRBD2 (7 bases). This CDR3 region has 20 residues. In germline, CDR1 is SGHTA, CDR2 FQGNSA. Trimming stripped 0 bases from V and 6 bases from J, with 29 bases between. The variable domain in full, completed from reference TRBV7-2 and TRBJ2-5, reads GAGVSQSPSNKVTEKGKDVELRCDPISGHTALYWYRQSLGQGLEFLIYFQGNSAPDKSGLPSDRFSAERTGGSVSTLTIQRTQQEDSAVYLCASSLAGPPMGGGSKKTQYFGPGTRLLVL.